One T cell receptor (beta chain) is described in this entry. The read halts 3 residues ahead of the CDR3 end, with the missing end drawn from the germline J gene. The data were taken from a study of T cells in women clearing cervical HPV infection. Data came from immunoSEQ multiplex PCR; TCRdb stores just in-frame clones and leaves some out. This listing includes about 27,000 clones. The germline gives CDR1 ENHRY, CDR2 SYGVKD. Trimming removed 0 bases from V and 5 bases from J, with 8 bases in between. CDR3 length: 14 amino acids. Sample: blood buffy coat. The TCR originated in a woman aged 18 to 75 with a cervical HPV16 infection that either progressed to CIN3+ or cleared (not recorded which). The V and J genes are TRBV10-3 and TRBJ2-1; D unclear. Incomplete CDR3 DNA: TGTGCCATCAGTGAGTCGTCGGGTAACAATGAG. The encoded protein is CAISESSGNNE. The full CDR3 sequence reads CAISESSGNNEQFF.